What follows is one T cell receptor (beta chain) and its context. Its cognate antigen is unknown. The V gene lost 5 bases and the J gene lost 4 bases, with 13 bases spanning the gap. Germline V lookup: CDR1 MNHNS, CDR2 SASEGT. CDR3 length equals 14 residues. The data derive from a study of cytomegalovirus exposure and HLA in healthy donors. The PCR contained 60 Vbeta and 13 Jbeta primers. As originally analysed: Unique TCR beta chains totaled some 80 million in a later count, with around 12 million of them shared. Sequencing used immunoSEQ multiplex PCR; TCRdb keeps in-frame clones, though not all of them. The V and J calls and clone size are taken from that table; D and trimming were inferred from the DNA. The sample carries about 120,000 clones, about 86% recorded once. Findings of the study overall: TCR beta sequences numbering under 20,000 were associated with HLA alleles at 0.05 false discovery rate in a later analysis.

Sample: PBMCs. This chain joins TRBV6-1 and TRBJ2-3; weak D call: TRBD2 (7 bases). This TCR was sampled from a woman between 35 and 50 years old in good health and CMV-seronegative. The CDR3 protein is CASSWGGAADTQYF. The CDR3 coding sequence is TGTGCCAGCAGTTGGGGGGGCGCCGCAGATACGCAGTATTTT.